This TCR beta chain was observed in a study of beta chain features in type 1 diabetes. Sequenced material consisted of expressed TCRB transcripts (all of the isolated RNA was reverse transcribed). Profiling relied on immunoSEQ multiplex PCR, and the TCRdb table lists in-frame clones only, not all of them. The data show roughly 25,000 clones, roughly three quarters seen once. This CDR3 contains 15 residues. CDR1 is SEHNR, CDR2 FQNEAQ, per germline (reference sequence). Losses at the gene ends were 5 bases for V and 5 bases for J; bases not matched to a gene: 10. CD4+ naive, central memory, regulatory and stem cell-like memory subsets were isolated by sorting on CD45RO/CCR7/CD25/CD127/CD95/CD27.

J is TRBJ2-7 and V is TRBV7-9; 9 nucleotides line up with TRBD2. This TCR was sampled from a woman in her thirties or forties in good health. Material for sequencing was Tregs from blood. The CDR3 nucleotides are TGTGCCAGCAGCCGAATTGGGACTAGCCCCGACGAGCAGTACTTC. Protein sequence: CASSRIGTSPDEQYF.